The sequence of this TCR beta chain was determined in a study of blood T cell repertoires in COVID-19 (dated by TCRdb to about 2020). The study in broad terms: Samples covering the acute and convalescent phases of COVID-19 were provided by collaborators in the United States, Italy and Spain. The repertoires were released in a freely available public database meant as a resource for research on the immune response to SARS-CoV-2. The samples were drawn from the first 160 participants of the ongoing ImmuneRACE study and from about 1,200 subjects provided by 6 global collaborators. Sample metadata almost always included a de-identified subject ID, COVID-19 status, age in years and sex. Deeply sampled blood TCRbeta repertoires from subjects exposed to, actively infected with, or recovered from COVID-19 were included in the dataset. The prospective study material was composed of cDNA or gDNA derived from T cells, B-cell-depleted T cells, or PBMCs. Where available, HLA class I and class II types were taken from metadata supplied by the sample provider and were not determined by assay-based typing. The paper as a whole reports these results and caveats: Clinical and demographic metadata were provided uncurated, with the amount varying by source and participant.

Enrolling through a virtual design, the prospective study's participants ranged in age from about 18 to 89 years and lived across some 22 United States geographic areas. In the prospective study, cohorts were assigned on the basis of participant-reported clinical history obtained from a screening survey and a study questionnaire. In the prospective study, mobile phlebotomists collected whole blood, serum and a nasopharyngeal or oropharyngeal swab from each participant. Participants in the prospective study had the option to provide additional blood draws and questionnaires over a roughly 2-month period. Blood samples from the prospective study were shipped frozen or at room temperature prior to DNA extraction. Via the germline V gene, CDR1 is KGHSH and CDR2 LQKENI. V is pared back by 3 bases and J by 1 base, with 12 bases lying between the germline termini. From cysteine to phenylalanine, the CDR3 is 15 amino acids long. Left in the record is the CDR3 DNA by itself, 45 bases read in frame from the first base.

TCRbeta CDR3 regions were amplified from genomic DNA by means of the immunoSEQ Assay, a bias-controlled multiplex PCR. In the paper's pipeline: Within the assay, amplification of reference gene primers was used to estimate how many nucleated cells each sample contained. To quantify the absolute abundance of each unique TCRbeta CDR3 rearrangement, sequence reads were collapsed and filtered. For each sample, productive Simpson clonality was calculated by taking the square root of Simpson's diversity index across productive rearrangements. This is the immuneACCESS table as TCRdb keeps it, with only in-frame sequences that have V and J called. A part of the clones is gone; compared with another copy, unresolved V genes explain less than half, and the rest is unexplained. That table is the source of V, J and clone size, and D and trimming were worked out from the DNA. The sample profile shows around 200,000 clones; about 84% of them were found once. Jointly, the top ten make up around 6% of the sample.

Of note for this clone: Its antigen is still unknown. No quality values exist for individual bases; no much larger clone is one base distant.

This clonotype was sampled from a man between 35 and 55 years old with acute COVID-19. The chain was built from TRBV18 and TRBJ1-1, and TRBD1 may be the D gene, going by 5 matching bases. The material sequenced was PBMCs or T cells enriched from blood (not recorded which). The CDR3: CASSPYGHSNTEAFF. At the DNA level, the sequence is TGTGCCAGCTCACCTTATGGACATTCGAACACTGAAGCTTTCTTT.